The rows below give T cell receptor beta chains drawn from one sample of a study of T cell changes during pregnancy in multiple sclerosis. Sequenced by immunoSEQ multiplex PCR; TCRdb stores in-frame clones only, minus some. The data contain 64,000 or so clones, 92% of them singletons. Sample: peripheral blood, taken in the first trimester of pregnancy. These receptors came from a female donor with multiple sclerosis, enrolled in a pregnancy study. Both conserved end residues are part of each CDR3. The order of the fields is V gene, CDR3 length, D gene, J gene, clone size, CDR3 protein, CDR3 DNA. A D gene is named only where the DNA matches it firmly. Clone size is shown for a subset of rows, as once, few, many or a class of expanded clone.

TRBV6-6	13	TRBD1	TRBJ1-1	-	CASRRQGAAEAFF	TGTGCCAGCAGGCGACAGGGGGCGGCTGAAGCTTTCTTT
TRBV19	16	TRBD2	TRBJ2-3	-	CASSSPRGGLAGGQYF	TGTGCCAGTAGTTCCCCCAGGGGGGGACTAGCGGGAGGGCAGTATTTT
TRBV15	15	TRBD2	TRBJ2-7	-	CATSKLSGSVYEQYF	TGTGCCACCAGCAAATTAAGCGGGAGCGTGTACGAGCAGTACTTC
TRBV5-6	13	-	TRBJ1-2	once	CASSPQGDYGYTF	TGTGCCAGCAGCCCCCAGGGTGACTATGGCTACACCTTC
TRBV28	14	TRBD1	TRBJ2-7	-	CASSFDRGRYEQYF	TGTGCCAGCAGTTTCGACAGGGGGCGATACGAGCAGTACTTC
TRBV2	14	-	TRBJ1-1	-	CASSAARENTEAFF	TGTGCCAGCAGTGCGGCCAGGGAGAACACTGAAGCTTTCTTT
TRBV27	18	TRBD2	TRBJ2-2	-	CASSLFLLAGGRAGELFF	TGTGCCAGCAGTTTATTTCTTCTAGCGGGAGGGCGGGCCGGGGAGCTGTTTTTT
TRBV6-5	14	-	TRBJ2-7	-	CASSGDRPPYEQYF	TGTGCCAGCAGTGGAGACCGGCCTCCCTACGAGCAGTACTTC
TRBV6-5	13	-	TRBJ1-2	once	CASSYPGFYGYTF	TGTGCCAGCAGTTACCCCGGTTTCTATGGCTACACCTTC
TRBV7-2	15	-	TRBJ2-2	-	CASSLDSASSGELFF	TGTGCCAGCAGCTTAGATTCCGCGAGTTCCGGGGAGCTGTTTTTT
TRBV29-1	16	TRBD1	TRBJ2-1	once	CSVEPIYRGQRNEQFF	TGCAGCGTTGAGCCGATTTATAGGGGGCAGAGGAATGAGCAGTTCTTC